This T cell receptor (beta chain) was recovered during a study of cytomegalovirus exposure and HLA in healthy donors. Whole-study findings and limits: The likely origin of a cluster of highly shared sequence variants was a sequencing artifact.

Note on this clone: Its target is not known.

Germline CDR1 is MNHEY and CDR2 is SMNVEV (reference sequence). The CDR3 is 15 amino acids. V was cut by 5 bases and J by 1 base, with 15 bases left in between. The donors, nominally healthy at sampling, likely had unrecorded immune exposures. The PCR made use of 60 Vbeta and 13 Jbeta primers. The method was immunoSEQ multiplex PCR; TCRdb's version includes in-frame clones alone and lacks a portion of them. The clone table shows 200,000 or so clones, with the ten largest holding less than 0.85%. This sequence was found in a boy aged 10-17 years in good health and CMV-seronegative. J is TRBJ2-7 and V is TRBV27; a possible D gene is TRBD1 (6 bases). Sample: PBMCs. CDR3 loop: CASSASGVSSYEQYF. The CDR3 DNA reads TGTGCCAGCAGTGCCTCAGGGGTATCTTCCTACGAGCAGTACTTC.